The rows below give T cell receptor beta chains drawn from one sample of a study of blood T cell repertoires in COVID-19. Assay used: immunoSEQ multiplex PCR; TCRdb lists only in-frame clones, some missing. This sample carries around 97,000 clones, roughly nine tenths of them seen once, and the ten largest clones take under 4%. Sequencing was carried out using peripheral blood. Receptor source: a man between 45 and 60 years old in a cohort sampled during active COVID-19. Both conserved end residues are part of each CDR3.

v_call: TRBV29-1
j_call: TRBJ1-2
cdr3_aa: CSVAQGALRFGYTF

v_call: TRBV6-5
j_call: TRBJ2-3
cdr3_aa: CASSYVGLGSTDTQYF

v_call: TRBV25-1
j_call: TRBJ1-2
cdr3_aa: CASSDLPYGYTF

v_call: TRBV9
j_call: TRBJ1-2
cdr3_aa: CASSVGDSGYTF

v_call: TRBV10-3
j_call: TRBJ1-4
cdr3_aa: CAISDSDRGNEKLFF

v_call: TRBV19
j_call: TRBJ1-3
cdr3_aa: CASSMGGGSSGNTIYF

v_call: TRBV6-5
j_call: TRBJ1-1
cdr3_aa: CASTLTGGAFF

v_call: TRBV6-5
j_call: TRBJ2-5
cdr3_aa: CASDPGGQGGETQYF

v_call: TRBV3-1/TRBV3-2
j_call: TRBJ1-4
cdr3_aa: CASRRGGSNEKLFF

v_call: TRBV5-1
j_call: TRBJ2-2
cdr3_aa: CASSFRGTGNTGELFF

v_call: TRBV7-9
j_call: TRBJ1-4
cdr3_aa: CASSLLRQDGNEKLFF

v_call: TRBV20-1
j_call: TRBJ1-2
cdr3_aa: CSASTGQGGYTF

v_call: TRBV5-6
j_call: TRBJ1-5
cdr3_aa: CASSLGQGANQPQHF

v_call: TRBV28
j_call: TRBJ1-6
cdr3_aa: CASRYTGTNSPLHF

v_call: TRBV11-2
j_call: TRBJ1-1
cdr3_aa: CASSWDREGTEAFF

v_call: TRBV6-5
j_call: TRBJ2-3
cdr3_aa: CASSWAAGDTQYF

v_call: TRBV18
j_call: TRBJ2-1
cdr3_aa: CASSPQPGQDLYNEQFF

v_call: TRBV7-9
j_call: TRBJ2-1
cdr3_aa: CASSSRNEQFF

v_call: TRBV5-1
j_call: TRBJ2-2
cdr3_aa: CASSRTQTVPGELFF

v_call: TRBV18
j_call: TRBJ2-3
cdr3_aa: CASSTNSGGTDTQYF

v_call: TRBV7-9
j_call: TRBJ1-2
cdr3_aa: CASALAGGLYGYTF

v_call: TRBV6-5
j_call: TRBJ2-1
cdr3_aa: CASDPAGGPREQFF

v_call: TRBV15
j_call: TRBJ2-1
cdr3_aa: CATSRGRNNEQFF

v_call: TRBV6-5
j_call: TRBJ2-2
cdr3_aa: CASSQWTGELFF

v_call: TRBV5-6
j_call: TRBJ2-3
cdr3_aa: CASSPGMTDTQYF

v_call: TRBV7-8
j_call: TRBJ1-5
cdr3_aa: CASSSLAGGNQPQHF

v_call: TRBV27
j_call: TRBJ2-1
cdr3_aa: CASTWDRGSNEQFF

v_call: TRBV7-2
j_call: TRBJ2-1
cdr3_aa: CASEQRSYNEQFF

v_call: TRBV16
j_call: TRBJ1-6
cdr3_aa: CASSPPAGQRSPLHF

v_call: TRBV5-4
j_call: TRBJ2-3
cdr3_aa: CASSLAGGYTDTQYF

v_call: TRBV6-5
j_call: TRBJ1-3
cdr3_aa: CASSYTGGTGNTIYF

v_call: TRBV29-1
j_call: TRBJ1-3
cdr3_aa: CSVETRSEGVPGNTIYF

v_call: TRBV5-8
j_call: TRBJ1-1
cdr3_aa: CASSLRWQGRTEAFF

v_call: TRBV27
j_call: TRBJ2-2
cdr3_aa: CARRTGDLNTGELFF

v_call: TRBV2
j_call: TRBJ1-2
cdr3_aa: CARTGTEGYGYTF

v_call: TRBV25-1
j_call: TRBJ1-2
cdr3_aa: CASKAGPGYGYTF

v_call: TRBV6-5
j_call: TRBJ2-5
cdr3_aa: CASSYSGTGDQETQYF

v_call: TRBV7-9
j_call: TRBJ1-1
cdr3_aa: CASSSAGGDTEAFF

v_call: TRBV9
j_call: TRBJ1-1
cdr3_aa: CASSRTGVDTEAFF

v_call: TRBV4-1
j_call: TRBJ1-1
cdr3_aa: CASSQRQGADTEAFF

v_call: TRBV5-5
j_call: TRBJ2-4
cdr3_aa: CASSPTPTGVENIQYF

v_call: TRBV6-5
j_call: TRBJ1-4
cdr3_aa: CASTRTGTFEKLFF

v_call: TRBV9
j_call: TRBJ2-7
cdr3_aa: CASSVTASGNYEQYF

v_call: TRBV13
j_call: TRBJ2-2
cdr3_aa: CASSRLAGAANTGELFF

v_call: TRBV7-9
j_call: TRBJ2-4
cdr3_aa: CASSRALIQYF

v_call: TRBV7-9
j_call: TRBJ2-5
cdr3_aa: CASSYGLAQETQYF

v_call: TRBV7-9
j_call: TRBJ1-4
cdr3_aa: CASSLGDRGIGEKLFF

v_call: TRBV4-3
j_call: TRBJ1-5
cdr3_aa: CASSQAQGNQPQHF